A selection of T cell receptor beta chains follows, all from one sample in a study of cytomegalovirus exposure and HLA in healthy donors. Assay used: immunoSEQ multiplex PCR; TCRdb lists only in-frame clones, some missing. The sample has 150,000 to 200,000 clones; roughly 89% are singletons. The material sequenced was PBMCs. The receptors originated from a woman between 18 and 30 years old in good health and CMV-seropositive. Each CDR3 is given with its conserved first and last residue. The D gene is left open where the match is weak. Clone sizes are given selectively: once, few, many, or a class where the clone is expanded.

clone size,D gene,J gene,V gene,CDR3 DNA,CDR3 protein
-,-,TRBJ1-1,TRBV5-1,TGCGCCAGCAGCTGGGGACATGGGAACACTGAAGCTTTCTTT,CASSWGHGNTEAFF
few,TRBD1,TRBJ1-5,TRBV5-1,TGCGCCAGCAGCCTGGGGACAGATCAGCCCCAGCATTTT,CASSLGTDQPQHF
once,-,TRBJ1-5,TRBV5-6,TGTGCCAGCAGCTCGGGACTGAACAATCAGCCCCAGCATTTT,CASSSGLNNQPQHF
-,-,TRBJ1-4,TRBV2,TGTGCCAGCGATAACAGTGCAACTAATGAAAAACTGTTTTTT,CASDNSATNEKLFF
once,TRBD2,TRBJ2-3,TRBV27,TGTGCCAGCAGTTTCCGGCTAGCGGGAGTCAAGAGCACAGATACGCAGTATTTT,CASSFRLAGVKSTDTQYF
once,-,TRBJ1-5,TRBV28,TGTGCCAGCAGTTTCTTCAGGCTCAATCAGCCCCAGCATTTT,CASSFFRLNQPQHF
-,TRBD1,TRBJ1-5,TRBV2,TGTGCCAGCACCGGTTGGGACAGGGGAAGCAATCAGCCCCAGCATTTT,CASTGWDRGSNQPQHF
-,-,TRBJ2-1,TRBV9,TGTGCCAGCAGACAAAGTACTAGCAATGAGCAGTTCTTC,CASRQSTSNEQFF
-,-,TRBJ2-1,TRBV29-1,TGCAGCGTCGCACCCAGAAATGAGCAGTTCTTC,CSVAPRNEQFF
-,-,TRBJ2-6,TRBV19,TGTGCCAGTAGTGACACAGGGTACATTTCTTTCTCTGGGGCCAACGTCCTGACTTTC,CASSDTGYISFSGANVLTF
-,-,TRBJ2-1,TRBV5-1,TGCGCCAGCAGCTTGGCCGCTGCTAGCCCCTACAATGAGCAGTTCTTC,CASSLAAASPYNEQFF
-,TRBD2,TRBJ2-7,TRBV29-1,TGCAGCGTTGAAGATGGCGGTAGCGGGAACTCCTACGAGCAGTACTTC,CSVEDGGSGNSYEQYF
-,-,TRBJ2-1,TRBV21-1,TGTGCCGGTAAGACTAGCGGGAGGGATGAGCAGTTCTTC,CAGKTSGRDEQFF
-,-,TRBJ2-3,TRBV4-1,TGCGCCAGCAGCCCGGGGACTGCTAAGGATACGCAGTATTTT,CASSPGTAKDTQYF
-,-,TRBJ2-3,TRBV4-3,TGCGCCAGCAGCCAGGGCAGGGATACGCAGTATTTT,CASSQGRDTQYF
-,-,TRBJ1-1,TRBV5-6,TGTGCCAGCAGCTTGTCTGGGGCAGCGGGGCCGAACACTGAAGCTTTCTTT,CASSLSGAAGPNTEAFF
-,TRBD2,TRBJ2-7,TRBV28,TGTGCCAGCAGTTTATCCGAAGCGGGGTCGACCTACGAGCAGTACTTC,CASSLSEAGSTYEQYF
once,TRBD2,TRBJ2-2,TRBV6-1,TGTGCCAGCAGTGCGGGGACTAGCGGGAGATTAACCGGGGAGCTGTTTTTT,CASSAGTSGRLTGELFF
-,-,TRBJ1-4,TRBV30,TGTGCCTGGAGGGCACTACGGAACCCTGGAGAAAAACTGTTTTTT,CAWRALRNPGEKLFF
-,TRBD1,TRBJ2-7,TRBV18,TGTGCCAGCTCACCACCGGGACAGGGATTCTACGAGCAGTACTTC,CASSPPGQGFYEQYF
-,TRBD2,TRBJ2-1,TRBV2,TGTGCCAGCGATAAGCGGGAGTTGGGTAATGAGCAGTTCTTC,CASDKRELGNEQFF
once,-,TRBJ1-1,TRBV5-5,TGTGCCAGCAGCACCCACACCCTGAACACTGAAGCTTTCTTT,CASSTHTLNTEAFF
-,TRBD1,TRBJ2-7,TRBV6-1,TGTGCCAGCAGTGAAGCGGACAGGAGCGAGCAGTACTTC,CASSEADRSEQYF
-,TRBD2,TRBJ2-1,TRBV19,TGTGCCAGTAGTATAGCCCTCCCGAGAGTAGCGGGTGTGAATGAGCAGTTCTTC,CASSIALPRVAGVNEQFF
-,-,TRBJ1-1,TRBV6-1,TGTGCCAGCAGTATCACAGGGAACACTGAAGCTTTCTTT,CASSITGNTEAFF
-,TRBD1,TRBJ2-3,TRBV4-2,TGTGCCAGCAGCCAGAGGACAGGGACGACAGATACGCAGTATTTT,CASSQRTGTTDTQYF
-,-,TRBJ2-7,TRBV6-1,TGTGCCAGCAGTGAAGCGCAGTCAGGACTTTATCAGTACTTC,CASSEAQSGLYQYF
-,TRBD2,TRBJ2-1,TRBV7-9,TGTGCCAGCAGCTTAGTCAGCGGGAGGACCAATGAGCAGTTCTTC,CASSLVSGRTNEQFF
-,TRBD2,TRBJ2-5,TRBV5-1,TGCGCCAGCAGCTTTTCTTCAACTAGCGAGTGGTACCAAGAGACCCAGTACTTC,CASSFSSTSEWYQETQYF
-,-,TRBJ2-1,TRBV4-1,TGCGCCAGCAGCCAAGATCGACTAGTTGTCGATGAGCAGTTCTTC,CASSQDRLVVDEQFF
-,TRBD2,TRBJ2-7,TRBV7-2,TGTGCCAGCAGCCCCTCGTCAGCGGGACCCACCTACGAGCAGTACTTC,CASSPSSAGPTYEQYF
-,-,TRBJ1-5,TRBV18,TGTGCCAGCTCACCAGGGGGGGGCCAACAGCCCCAGCATTTT,CASSPGGGQQPQHF
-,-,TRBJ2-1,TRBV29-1,TGCAGCGTTGGTGGGTTTACTAGCATCTACAATGAGCAGTTCTTC,CSVGGFTSIYNEQFF
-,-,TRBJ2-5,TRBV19,TGTGCCAGTAGTACATTCAGGGCACCCCAAGAGACCCAGTACTTC,CASSTFRAPQETQYF
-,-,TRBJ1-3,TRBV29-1,TGCAGCGTTGAGAGCTCTGGAAACACCATATATTTT,CSVESSGNTIYF
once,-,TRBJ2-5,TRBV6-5,TGTGCCAGCAGTTCGGGGGGCGCGGAGACCCAGTACTTC,CASSSGGAETQYF
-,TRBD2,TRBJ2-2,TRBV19,TGTGCCAGTAGTATCTTACCGGGACTAACAACCGGGGAGCTGTTTTTT,CASSILPGLTTGELFF
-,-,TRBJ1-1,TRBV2,TGTGCCACCCGAACAGGGCTGAACACTGAAGCTTTCTTT,CATRTGLNTEAFF
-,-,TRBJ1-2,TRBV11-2,TGTGCCAGCAGCTTAGGGATACAGGCCTATGGCTACACCTTC,CASSLGIQAYGYTF
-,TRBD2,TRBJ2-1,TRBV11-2,TGTGCCAGCAGCTTAGGGGGGGGCAATGAGCAGTTCTTC,CASSLGGGNEQFF
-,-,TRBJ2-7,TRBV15,TGTGCCACCAGAGGACTCGAGGCGCCGTACGAGCAGTACTTC,CATRGLEAPYEQYF
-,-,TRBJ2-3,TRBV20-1,TGCAGTGCTCGGCGGGCAGATACGCAGTATTTT,CSARRADTQYF
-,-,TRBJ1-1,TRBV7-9,TGTGCCAGCAGCTTATTCGGGGAAGCTTTCTTT,CASSLFGEAFF
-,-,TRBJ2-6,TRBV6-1,TGTGCCAGCAGTGACAGGGGGGCTGCTGGGGCCAACGTCCTGACTTTC,CASSDRGAAGANVLTF
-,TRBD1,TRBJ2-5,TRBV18,TGTGCCAGCTCACCACCGGGACAGCTAGAGACCCAGTACTTC,CASSPPGQLETQYF
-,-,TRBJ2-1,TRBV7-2,TGTGCCAGCAGCCGCCGGGGGGGACAGGAGCAGTTCTTC,CASSRRGGQEQFF
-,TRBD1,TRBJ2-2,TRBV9,TGTGCCAGCAGCCGCTTTGGGACAGCGGCCGGGGAGCTGTTTTTT,CASSRFGTAAGELFF
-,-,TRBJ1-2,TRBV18,TGTGCCAGCTCACCAGCCAGGGACTATGGCTACACCTTC,CASSPARDYGYTF
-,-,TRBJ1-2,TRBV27,TGTGCCAGCAGCTTAAACGGGGGGCAAGGCTACACCTTC,CASSLNGGQGYTF
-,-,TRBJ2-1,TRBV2,TGTGCCAGCAGTGGAGGCGACGGGGTCGATGAGCAGTTCTTC,CASSGGDGVDEQFF
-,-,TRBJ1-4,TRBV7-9,TGTGCCAGCTCTCTTATGGCCCTTAATGAAAAACTGTTTTTT,CASSLMALNEKLFF
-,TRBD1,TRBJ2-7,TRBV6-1,TGTGCCAGCCCCCGGACAGGGAAATTCAGCGACGAGCAGTACTTC,CASPRTGKFSDEQYF
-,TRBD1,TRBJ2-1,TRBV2,TGTGCCAGCAGGGCGACCTCCGGGACAGGGCAGTTCTTC,CASRATSGTGQFF
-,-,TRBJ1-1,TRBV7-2,TGTGCCAGCAGCTTAGACAGGGACACTGAAGCTTTCTTT,CASSLDRDTEAFF
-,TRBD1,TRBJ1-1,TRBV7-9,TGTGCCAGCAGCCTCGGGACAGGGGTGGGGTCGACTGAAGCTTTCTTT,CASSLGTGVGSTEAFF
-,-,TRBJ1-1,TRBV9,TGTGCCAGCAGCTGGAAAGGGGGGGACACTGAAGCTTTCTTT,CASSWKGGDTEAFF
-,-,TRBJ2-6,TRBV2,TGTGCCAGCAGGGCTCCGACAGGATCCAGCTCTGGGGCCAACGTCCTGACTTTC,CASRAPTGSSSGANVLTF
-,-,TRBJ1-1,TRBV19,TGTGCCAGTAGTATTGGCACGAACACTGAAGCTTTCTTT,CASSIGTNTEAFF
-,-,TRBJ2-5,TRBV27,-,CASSSVLGAAQTQYF